The source of this T cell receptor beta chain is a study of blood T cell repertoires in COVID-19. Overall study: T cells, B-cell-depleted T cells, or PBMCs supplied cDNA or gDNA.

Across 20 to 25 US areas, participants ranged in age from 18 to 89 years. Before being deemed recovered, Cohort 3 donors had two negative PCRs, clearance, or symptom resolution. The table came from immunoSEQ multiplex PCR; TCRdb's copy has only in-frame clones and leaves some out. Of roughly 370,000 clones listed, just under 90% were seen once; the top ten hold roughly a tenth. This CDR3 has 15 amino acids. Germline CDR1 is SEHNR and CDR2 is FQNEAQ (reference sequence). V lost 1 base, J lost 0 bases, and 4 bases lay in between. The TCR originated in a woman aged 45-59 years who had recovered from COVID-19. The sequenced material came from PBMCs or T cells enriched from blood (not recorded which). The chain recombines TRBV7-9 with TRBJ2-6; D is unclear. CDR3 amino acids: CASSLDYSGANVLTF. Here the CDR3 DNA reads TGTGCCAGCAGCTTAGATTACTCTGGGGCCAACGTCCTGACTTTC.